This TCR beta chain was retrieved from a study of synovial regulatory T cells in juvenile arthritis. In germline, CDR1 is SEHNR, CDR2 FQNEAQ (reference sequence). There are 15 residues in the CDR3. No DNA sequence is on record. Assay used: immunoSEQ multiplex PCR; TCRdb lists only in-frame clones, some missing. There are thousands of clones in the sample, with roughly 0.65% held by the top ten. The sequenced material came from Treg cells from blood. The sample's subset: remaining (HLA-DR-negative) circulating blood Treg cells. The sequence was obtained from a donor younger than 30 with juvenile idiopathic arthritis. The chain couples TRBV7-9 to TRBJ2-6; TCRdb names TRBD1, which stays unverified in the absence of DNA. CDR3 protein: CASMMTGAGANVLTF.